The 5 T cell receptor beta chains listed next were all sequenced from one sample in a study of cytomegalovirus exposure and HLA in healthy donors. PCR involved 60 Vbeta and 13 Jbeta primers. The table came from immunoSEQ multiplex PCR; TCRdb's copy has only in-frame clones and leaves some out. The sample lists under 200,000 clones; approximately 86% were seen once. The sample consisted of PBMCs. The receptors derive from a woman aged 25-40 years in good health and CMV-seronegative.

The chain combines TRBV25-1 with TRBJ2-5; no clear D. TRBJ2-7 explains the end of the DNA better; the J call may be wrong. Germline CDR1 is MGHDK and CDR2 is SYGVNS. The CDR3 consists of 12 residues. CDR3 sequence (DNA): TGTGCCACCAAGGCGACAAGCTACGAGCAGTACTTC. Encoded protein: CATKATSYEQYF.

The rearrangement links TRBV19 to TRBJ2-2; no reliable D call. V was clipped by 7 bases and J by 7 bases, with 13 bases between them. The CDR3 has 13 amino acids. Germline CDR1 LNHDA, CDR2 SQIVND (reference sequence). CDR3 residues: CASNGQALGELFF. As DNA, the CDR3 is TGTGCCAGTAATGGGCAGGCTCTCGGGGAGCTGTTTTTT.

V is TRBV7-3 and J is TRBJ2-3; TRBD2 aligns across 10 bases. There are 15 residues in the CDR3. Per the germline V gene, CDR1 is SGHTA and CDR2 is FQGTGA. The V gene end was trimmed by 5 bases and the J gene end by 1 base; junction bases not matched to a gene: 3. The CDR3 loop reads CASSLGTSGTDTQYF. CDR3 sequence (DNA): TGTGCCAGCAGCCTTGGGACTAGCGGCACAGATACGCAGTATTTT.

V gene TRBV7-9 combines with J gene TRBJ1-1; D gene unclear. V was cut by 4 bases and J by 6 bases, with 12 bases left in between. Germline loops: CDR1 SEHNR, CDR2 FQNEAQ (reference sequence). CDR3 length: 13 amino acids. The CDR3 region is CASSSPGAAEAFF. For the CDR3, the DNA is TGTGCCAGCAGCTCTCCGGGAGCCGCTGAAGCTTTCTTT.

This chain uses TRBV4-2 with TRBJ2-1; possibly TRBD2 for D (7 bases). The ends were cut back, 1 base at V and 6 bases at J, with 16 bases in the middle. CDR3 length: 16 residues. In germline, CDR1 is LGHNA, CDR2 YNFKEQ. The CDR3 DNA is TGTGCCAGCAGCCAAGGGGGGCGGGGGCCCCTCAATGAGCAGTTCTTC. It is translated as CASSQGGRGPLNEQFF.